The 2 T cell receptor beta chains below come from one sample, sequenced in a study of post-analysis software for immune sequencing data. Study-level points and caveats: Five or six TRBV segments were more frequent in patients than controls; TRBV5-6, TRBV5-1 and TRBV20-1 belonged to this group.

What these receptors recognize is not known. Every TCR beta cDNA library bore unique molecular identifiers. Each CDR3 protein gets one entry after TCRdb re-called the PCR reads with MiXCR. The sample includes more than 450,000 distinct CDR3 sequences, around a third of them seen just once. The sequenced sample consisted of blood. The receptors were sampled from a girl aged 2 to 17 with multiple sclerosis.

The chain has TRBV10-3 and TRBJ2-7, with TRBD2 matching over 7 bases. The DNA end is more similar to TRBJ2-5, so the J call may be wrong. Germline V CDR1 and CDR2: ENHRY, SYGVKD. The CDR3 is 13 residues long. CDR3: CAIAGGGAETQYF. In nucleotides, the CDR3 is TGTGCCATCGCCGGGGGAGGGGCGGAGACCCAGTACTTC.

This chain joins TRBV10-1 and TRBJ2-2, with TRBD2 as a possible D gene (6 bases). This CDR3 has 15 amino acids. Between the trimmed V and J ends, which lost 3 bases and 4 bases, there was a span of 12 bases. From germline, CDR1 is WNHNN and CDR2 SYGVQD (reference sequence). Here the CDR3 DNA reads TGCGCCAGCAGTGATACGGGGGTTTCCACCGGGGAGCTGTTTTTT. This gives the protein CASSDTGVSTGELFF.